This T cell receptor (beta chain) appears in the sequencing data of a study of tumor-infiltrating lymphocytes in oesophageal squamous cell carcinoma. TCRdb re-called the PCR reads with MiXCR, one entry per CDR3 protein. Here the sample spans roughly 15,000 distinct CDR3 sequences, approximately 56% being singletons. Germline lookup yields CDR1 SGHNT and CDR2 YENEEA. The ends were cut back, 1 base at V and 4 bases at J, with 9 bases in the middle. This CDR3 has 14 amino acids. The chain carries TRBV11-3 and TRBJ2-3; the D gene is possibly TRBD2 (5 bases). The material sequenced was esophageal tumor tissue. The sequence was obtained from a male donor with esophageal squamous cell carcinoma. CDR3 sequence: CASSLVTSSDTQYF. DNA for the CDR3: TGTGCCAGCAGCTTAGTTACTAGTTCAGATACGCAGTATTTT.